These T cell receptor beta chains were read from a single sample in a study of CD4 T cells in relation to SARS-CoV-2 and coronaviruses. Measured with immunoSEQ multiplex PCR; TCRdb has only the in-frame clones, and not every one. The sample consists of 20,000 to 25,000 clones, around 80% of them appearing once. Their antigens remain unidentified. The source material was CD4+ T cells from PBMCs, cultured in vitro. The receptors here all came from a human donor in good health. Both conserved end residues are part of each CDR3. A D gene is named only where the DNA matches it firmly. The size entry is marked missing in some rows and otherwise reads once, few, many or a size class.

>TRBD1|TRBJ1-2|TRBV30|NA
CAYDRGEIYGYTF
TGTGCCTACGACAGGGGCGAGATCTATGGCTACACCTTC
>TRBD2|TRBJ2-1|TRBV5-3|NA
CARGRGLARDEQFF
TGTGCCAGAGGCCGAGGACTAGCGAGAGATGAGCAGTTCTTC
>NA|TRBJ2-6|TRBV29-1|few
CSVEESGANVLTF
TGCAGCGTTGAGGAATCTGGGGCCAACGTCCTGACTTTC
>TRBD2|TRBJ2-3|TRBV10-1|NA
CASSENPGLAGGVDTQYF
TGCGCCAGCAGTGAAAACCCGGGACTAGCGGGAGGAGTAGATACGCAGTATTTT
>NA|TRBJ1-2|TRBV6-5|once
CASIGGDRSYGYTF
TGTGCCAGCATTGGTGGAGACAGAAGCTATGGCTACACCTTC
>NA|TRBJ2-2|TRBV6-1|NA
CASSGANTGELFF
TGTGCCAGCAGTGGAGCTAACACCGGGGAGCTGTTTTTT
>NA|TRBJ2-7|TRBV19|NA
CASSIGGPTYEQYF
TGTGCCAGTAGTATTGGGGGGCCTACCTACGAGCAGTACTTC
>TRBD2|TRBJ2-5|TRBV30|NA
CAWSVLKAGVYRETQYF
TGTGCCTGGAGTGTACTGAAGGCGGGAGTTTATAGAGAGACCCAGTACTTC
>NA|TRBJ1-6|TRBV2|NA
CASRTSDLLHF
TGTGCCAGCAGAACGTCAGATCTCCTCCACTTT
>NA|TRBJ2-3|TRBV5-4|once
CASSLVTDTQYF
TGTGCCAGCAGCTTGGTCACAGATACGCAGTATTTT
>NA|TRBJ2-6|TRBV6-1|medium-sized
CASSELSGSGANVLTF
TGTGCCAGCAGTGAATTAAGCGGCTCTGGGGCCAACGTCCTGACTTTC
>NA|TRBJ2-3|TRBV19|NA
CASSAGSHTDTQYF
TGTGCCAGTAGTGCCGGATCGCACACAGATACGCAGTATTTT
>TRBD2|TRBJ2-1|TRBV5-1|NA
CASSLVGRNEQFF
TGCGCCAGCAGCTTGGTCGGGAGGAATGAGCAGTTCTTC
>NA|TRBJ1-5|TRBV19|NA
CASSIPPVVWHF
TGTGCCAGTAGTATCCCCCCAGTTGTCTGGCATTTT
>NA|TRBJ2-3|TRBV24-1|NA
CATSDSRGTDTQYF
TGTGCCACCAGTGATTCCCGGGGGACAGATACGCAGTATTTT
>NA|TRBJ2-7|TRBV30|NA
CAWSGPLSYEQYF
TGTGCCTGGAGCGGGCCTCTCTCCTACGAGCAGTACTTC
>NA|TRBJ2-5|TRBV7-8|NA
CASSPRTAQETQYF
TGTGCCAGCAGCCCGCGGACAGCCCAAGAGACCCAGTACTTC
>NA|TRBJ1-2|TRBV2|NA
CASGRGREFGYTF
TGTGCCAGCGGCCGGGGCAGGGAGTTTGGCTACACCTTC
>NA|TRBJ1-2|TRBV5-6|NA
CASSLSNGYTF
TGTGCCAGCAGCTTGTCGAATGGCTACACCTTC
>NA|TRBJ2-3|TRBV28|NA
CASSLGRTDTQYF
TGTGCCAGCAGTTTAGGGCGCACAGATACGCAGTATTTT
>TRBD2|TRBJ2-5|TRBV7-9|NA
CASSFRDGGAGGETQYF
TGTGCCAGCAGCTTCCGGGACGGGGGGGCCGGGGGAGAGACCCAGTACTTC
>NA|TRBJ1-2|TRBV7-2|NA
CASSQNRAGGYGYTF
TGTGCCAGCAGCCAAAATAGGGCCGGGGGCTATGGCTACACCTTC
>TRBD1|TRBJ1-4|TRBV24-1|few
CATSDPGQGIEKLFF
TGTGCCACCAGTGACCCGGGACAGGGAATTGAAAAACTGTTTTTT
>TRBD1|TRBJ2-7|TRBV6-5|NA
CASSSAGTGDHEQYF
TGTGCCAGCAGCTCCGCCGGGACAGGGGACCACGAGCAGTACTTC
>NA|TRBJ2-7|TRBV13|NA
CASSLGVGTYEQYF
TGTGCCAGCAGCTTAGGGGTCGGCACCTACGAGCAGTACTTC
>NA|TRBJ1-5|TRBV29-1|NA
CSVVEGIGLQPQHF
TGCAGCGTTGTGGAGGGTATAGGTCTCCAGCCCCAGCATTTT
>TRBD1|TRBJ1-2|TRBV18|NA
CASSPPGQGTGGSSGYTF
TGTGCCAGCTCACCACCTGGACAGGGTACAGGGGGCTCAAGTGGCTACACCTTC
>TRBD2|TRBJ2-3|TRBV11-3|NA
CASSLGQGAGGGTDTQYF
TGTGCCAGCAGCTTAGGACAGGGAGCGGGGGGGGGCACAGATACGCAGTATTTT
>NA|TRBJ1-4|TRBV3-1/TRBV3-2|NA
CASSRGGVRISNEKLFF
TGTGCCAGCAGCCGCGGGGGGGTGAGGATATCTAATGAAAAACTGTTTTTT
>NA|TRBJ1-1|TRBV3-1/TRBV3-2|once
CASSQPNTEAFF
TGTGCCAGCAGCCAACCGAACACTGAAGCTTTCTTT
>TRBD2|TRBJ2-1|TRBV6-5|NA
CATTWTSNVNEQFF
TGTGCCACGACCTGGACTAGCAACGTCAATGAGCAGTTCTTC
>TRBD1|TRBJ2-5|TRBV25-1|NA
CASSDYSQGARETQYF
TGTGCCAGCAGTGACTATTCACAGGGGGCCAGGGAGACCCAGTACTTC
>NA|TRBJ1-5|TRBV20-1|NA
CSASMGVADQPQHF
TGCAGTGCTAGTATGGGGGTTGCGGATCAGCCCCAGCATTTT
>NA|TRBJ2-1|TRBV19|NA
CASSIGRLGRGGNNEQFF
TGTGCCAGTAGTATAGGCCGGCTGGGCAGAGGGGGAAACAATGAGCAGTTCTTC
>NA|TRBJ2-3|TRBV30|few
CAWSGRSLITDTQYF
TGTGCCTGGAGTGGTAGGAGTTTGATCACAGATACGCAGTATTTT
>NA|TRBJ1-1|TRBV10-1|NA
CASSGTFTFSNTEASPSSNTEAFF
TGCGCCAGCAGTGGGACGTTTACTTTTTCGAACACTGAAGCCTCTCCGTCTTCGAACACTGAAGCTTTCTTT
>TRBD1|TRBJ2-2|TRBV7-8|NA
CASSSGQGDSGELFF
TGTGCCAGCAGCTCGGGACAGGGGGATTCCGGGGAGCTGTTTTTT
>NA|TRBJ1-5|TRBV10-3|NA
CAISERGTNQPQHF
TGTGCCATCAGTGAGCGTGGGACAAATCAGCCCCAGCATTTT
>NA|TRBJ1-1|TRBV3-1/TRBV3-2|NA
CASSQGALTRGEAFF
TGTGCCAGCAGCCAAGGGGCGCTCACAAGGGGTGAAGCTTTCTTT